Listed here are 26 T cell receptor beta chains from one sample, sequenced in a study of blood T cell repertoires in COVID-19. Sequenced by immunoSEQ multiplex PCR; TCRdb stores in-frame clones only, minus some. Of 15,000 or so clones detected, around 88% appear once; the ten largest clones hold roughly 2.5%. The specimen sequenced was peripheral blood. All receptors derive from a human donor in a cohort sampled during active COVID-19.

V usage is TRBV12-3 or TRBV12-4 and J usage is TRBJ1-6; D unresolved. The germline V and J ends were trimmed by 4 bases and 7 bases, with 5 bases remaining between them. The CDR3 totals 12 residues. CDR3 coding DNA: TGTGCCAGCAGTTCCGTGAATTCACCCCTCCACTTT. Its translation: CASSSVNSPLHF.

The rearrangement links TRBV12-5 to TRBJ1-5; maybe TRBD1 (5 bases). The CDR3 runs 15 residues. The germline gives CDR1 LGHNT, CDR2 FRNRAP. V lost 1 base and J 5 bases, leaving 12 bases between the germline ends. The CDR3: CASGLAQGEYQPQHF. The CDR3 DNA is TGTGCTAGTGGTTTGGCCCAGGGTGAGTATCAGCCCCAGCATTTT.

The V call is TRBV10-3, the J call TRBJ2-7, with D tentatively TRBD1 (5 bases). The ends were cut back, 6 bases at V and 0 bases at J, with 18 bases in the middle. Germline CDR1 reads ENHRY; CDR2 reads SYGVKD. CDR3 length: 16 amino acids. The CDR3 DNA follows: TGTGCCATCAGGGATGAGACGTGGGGCAGCTCCTACGAGCAGTACTTC. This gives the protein CAIRDETWGSSYEQYF.

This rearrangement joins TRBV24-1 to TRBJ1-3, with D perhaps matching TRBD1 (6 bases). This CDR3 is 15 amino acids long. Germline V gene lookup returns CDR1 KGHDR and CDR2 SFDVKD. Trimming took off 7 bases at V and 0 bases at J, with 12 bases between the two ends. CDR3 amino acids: CATRPTGNSGNTIYF. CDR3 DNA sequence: TGTGCCACCAGACCCACAGGGAACTCTGGAAACACCATATATTTT.

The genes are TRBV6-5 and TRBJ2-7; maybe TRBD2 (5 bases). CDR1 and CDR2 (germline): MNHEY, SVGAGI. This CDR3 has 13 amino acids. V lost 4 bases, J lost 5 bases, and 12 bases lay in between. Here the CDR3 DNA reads TGTGCCAGCAGTTCGCCTGCACTAGACGAGCAGTACTTC. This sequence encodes CASSSPALDEQYF.

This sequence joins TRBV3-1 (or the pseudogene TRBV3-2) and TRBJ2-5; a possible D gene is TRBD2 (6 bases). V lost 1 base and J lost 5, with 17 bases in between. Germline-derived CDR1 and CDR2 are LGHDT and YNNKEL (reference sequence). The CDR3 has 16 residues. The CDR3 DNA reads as TGTGCCAGCAGCCAAGTAGACGGTCGACGGGAGGAGACCCAGTACTTC. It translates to CASSQVDGRREETQYF.

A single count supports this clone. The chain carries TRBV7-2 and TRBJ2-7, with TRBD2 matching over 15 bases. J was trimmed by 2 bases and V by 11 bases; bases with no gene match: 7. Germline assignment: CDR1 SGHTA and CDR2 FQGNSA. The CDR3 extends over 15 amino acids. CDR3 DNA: TGTGCCGAGGGACTAGCGGGGGGAACTCCCTACGAGCAGTACTTC. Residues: CAEGLAGGTPYEQYF.

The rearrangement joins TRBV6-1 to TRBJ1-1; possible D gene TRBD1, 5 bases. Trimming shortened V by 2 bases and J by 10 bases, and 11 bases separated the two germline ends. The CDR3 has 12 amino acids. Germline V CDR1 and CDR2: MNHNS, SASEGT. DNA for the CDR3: TGTGCCAGCAGTGAAAGGCGGGGGATAGCTTTCTTT. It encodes CASSERRGIAFF.

The CDR3 DNA is TGCGCCAGCAGCCATGAAGGGACAGTTCGCAATGAGCAGTTCTTC. Translating gives CASSHEGTVRNEQFF. The rearrangement links TRBV4-1 to TRBJ2-1; 7 nucleotides align to TRBD1. Germline loops: CDR1 MGHRA, CDR2 YSYEKL. The V and J ends lost 3 bases and 6 bases, in that order; junction bases with no gene match: 8. The CDR3 extends over 15 amino acids.

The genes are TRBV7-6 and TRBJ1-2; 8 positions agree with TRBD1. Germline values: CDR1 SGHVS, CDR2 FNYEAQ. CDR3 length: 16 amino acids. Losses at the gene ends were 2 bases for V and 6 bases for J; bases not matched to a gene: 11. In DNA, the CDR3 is TGTGCCAGCAGCTTATACGGACAGGGTTACCCCAATGGCTACACCTTC. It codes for CASSLYGQGYPNGYTF.

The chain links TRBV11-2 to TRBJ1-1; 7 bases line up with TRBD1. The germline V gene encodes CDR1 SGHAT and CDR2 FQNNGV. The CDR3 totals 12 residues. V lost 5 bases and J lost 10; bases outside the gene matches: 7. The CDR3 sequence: CASSPVTGRAFF. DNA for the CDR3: TGTGCCAGCAGCCCGGTGACAGGGAGAGCTTTCTTT.

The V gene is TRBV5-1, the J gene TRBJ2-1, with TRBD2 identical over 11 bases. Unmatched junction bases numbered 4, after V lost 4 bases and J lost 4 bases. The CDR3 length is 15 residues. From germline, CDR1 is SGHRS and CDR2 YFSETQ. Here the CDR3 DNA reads TGCGCCAGCAGCGTTAGCGGGGGGGCTTACAATGAGCAGTTCTTC. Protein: CASSVSGGAYNEQFF. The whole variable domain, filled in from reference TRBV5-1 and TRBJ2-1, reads KAGVTQTPRYLIKTRGQQVTLSCSPISGHRSVSWYQQTPGQGLQFLFEYFSETQRNKGNFPGRFSGRQFSNSRSEMNVSTLELGDSALYLCASSVSGGAYNEQFFGPGTRLTVL.

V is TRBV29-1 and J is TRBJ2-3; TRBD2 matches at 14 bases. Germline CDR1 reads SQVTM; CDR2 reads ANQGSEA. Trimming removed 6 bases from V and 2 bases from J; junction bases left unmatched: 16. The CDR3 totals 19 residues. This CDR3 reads CSVPGTSGSSYFYTDTQYF. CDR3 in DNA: TGCAGCGTGCCCGGGACTAGCGGGAGTTCCTACTTCTACACAGATACGCAGTATTTT.

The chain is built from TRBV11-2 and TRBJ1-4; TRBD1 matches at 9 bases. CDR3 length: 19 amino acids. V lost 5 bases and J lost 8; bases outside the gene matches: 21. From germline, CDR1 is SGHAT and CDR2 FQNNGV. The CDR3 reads CASSNAGTGTTFTGEKLFF. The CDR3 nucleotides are TGTGCCAGCAGCAACGCCGGGACAGGGACCACCTTTACGGGGGAAAAACTGTTTTTT.

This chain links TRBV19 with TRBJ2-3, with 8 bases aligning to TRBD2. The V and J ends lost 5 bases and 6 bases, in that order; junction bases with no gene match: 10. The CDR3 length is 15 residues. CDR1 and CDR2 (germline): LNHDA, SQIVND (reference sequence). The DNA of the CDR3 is TGTGCCAGTAGTTCATATCGAGCGGGGGCTGATACGCAGTATTTT. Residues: CASSSYRAGADTQYF.

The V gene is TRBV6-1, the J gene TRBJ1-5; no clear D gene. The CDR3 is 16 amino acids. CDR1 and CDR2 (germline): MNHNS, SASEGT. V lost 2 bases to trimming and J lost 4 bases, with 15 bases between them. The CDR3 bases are TGTGCCAGCAGTGAATTCTTAGGAGCTCCTAATCAGCCCCAGCATTTT. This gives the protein CASSEFLGAPNQPQHF.

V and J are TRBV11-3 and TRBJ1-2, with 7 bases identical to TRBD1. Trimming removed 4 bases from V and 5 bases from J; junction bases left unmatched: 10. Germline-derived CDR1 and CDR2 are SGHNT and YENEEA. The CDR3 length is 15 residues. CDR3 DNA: TGTGCCAGCAGCTGGACAGGTGGGGGCCTTTATGGCTACACCTTC. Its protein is CASSWTGGGLYGYTF.

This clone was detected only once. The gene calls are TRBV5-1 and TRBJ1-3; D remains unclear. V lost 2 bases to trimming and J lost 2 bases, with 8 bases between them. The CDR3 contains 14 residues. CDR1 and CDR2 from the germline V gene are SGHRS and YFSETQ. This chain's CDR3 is CASSFLGAGNTIYF. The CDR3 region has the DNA TGCGCCAGCAGCTTTCTGGGCGCTGGAAACACCATATATTTT.

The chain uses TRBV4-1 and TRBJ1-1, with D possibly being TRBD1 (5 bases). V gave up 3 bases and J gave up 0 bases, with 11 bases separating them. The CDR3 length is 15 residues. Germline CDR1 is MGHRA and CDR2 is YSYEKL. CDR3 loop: CASSQTEIMNTEAFF. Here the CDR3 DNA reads TGCGCCAGCAGCCAGACAGAGATTATGAACACTGAAGCTTTCTTT.

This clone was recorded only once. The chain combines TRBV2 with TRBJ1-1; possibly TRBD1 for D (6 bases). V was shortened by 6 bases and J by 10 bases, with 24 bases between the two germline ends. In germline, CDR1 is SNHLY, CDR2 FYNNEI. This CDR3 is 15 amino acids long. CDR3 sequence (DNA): TGTGCCAGCAGCCGGGACAATGGGCTTCGCGTACGAGCTTTCTTT. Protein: CASSRDNGLRVRAFF. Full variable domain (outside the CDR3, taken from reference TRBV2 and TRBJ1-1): EPEVTQTPSHQVTQMGQEVILRCVPISNHLYFYWYRQILGQKVEFLVSFYNNEISEKSEIFDDQFSVERPDGSNFTLKIRSTKLEDSAMYFCASSRDNGLRVRAFFGQGTRLTVV.

DNA for the CDR3: TGTGCCAGCAGTTTCGGCGCAGACGGGGCTTTCTTT. Encoded protein: CASSFGADGAFF. The chain uses TRBV12-3 or TRBV12-4 and TRBJ1-1, with unresolved D. Deletions cut 3 bases from V and 11 bases from J, with 13 bases between. This CDR3 region has 12 residues.

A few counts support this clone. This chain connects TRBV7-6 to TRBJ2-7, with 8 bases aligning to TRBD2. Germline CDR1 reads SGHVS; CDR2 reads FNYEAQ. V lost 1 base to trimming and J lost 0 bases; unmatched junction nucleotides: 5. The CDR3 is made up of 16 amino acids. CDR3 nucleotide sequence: TGTGCCAGCAGCTTAGAGGGACTAGTAGACTCCTACGAGCAGTACTTC. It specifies CASSLEGLVDSYEQYF. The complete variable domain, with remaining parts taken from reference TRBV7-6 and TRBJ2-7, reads GAGVSQSPRYKVTKRGQDVALRCDPISGHVSLYWYRQALGQGPEFLTYFNYEAQQDKSGLPNDRFSAERPEGSISTLTIQRTEQRDSAMYRCASSLEGLVDSYEQYFGPGTRLTVT.

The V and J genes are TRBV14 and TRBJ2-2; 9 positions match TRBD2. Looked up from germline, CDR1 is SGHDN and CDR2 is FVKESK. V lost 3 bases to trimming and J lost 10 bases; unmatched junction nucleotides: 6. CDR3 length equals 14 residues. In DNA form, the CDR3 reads TGTGCCAGCAGCCAGGACTGGACTAGCGTGGAGCTGTTTTTT. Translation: CASSQDWTSVELFF.

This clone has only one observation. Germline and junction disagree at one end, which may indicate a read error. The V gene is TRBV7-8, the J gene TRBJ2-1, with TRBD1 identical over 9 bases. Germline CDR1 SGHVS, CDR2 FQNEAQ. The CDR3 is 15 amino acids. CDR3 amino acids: CASSPPGTGYNEQFF. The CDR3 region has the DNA TGTGCCAGCAGCCCGCCCGGGACAGGGTACAACGAGCAGTTCTTC. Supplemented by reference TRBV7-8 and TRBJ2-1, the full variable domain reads GAGVSQSPRYKVAKRGQDVALRCDPISGHVSLFWYQQALGQGPEFLTYFQNEAQLDKSGLPSDRFFAERPEGSVSTLKIQRTQQEDSAVYLCASSPPGTGYNEQFFGPGTRLTVL.

CDR3 amino acids: CASSPTGRQPQHF. CDR3 nucleotides: TGTGCCAGCAGCCCAACGGGGAGGCAGCCCCAGCATTTT. The chain combines TRBV6-5 with TRBJ1-5; no reliable D call. This CDR3 has 13 residues. CDR1 is MNHEY and CDR2 is SVGAGI in the germline V gene. Trimming took off 6 bases at V and 7 bases at J, with 13 bases between the two ends.

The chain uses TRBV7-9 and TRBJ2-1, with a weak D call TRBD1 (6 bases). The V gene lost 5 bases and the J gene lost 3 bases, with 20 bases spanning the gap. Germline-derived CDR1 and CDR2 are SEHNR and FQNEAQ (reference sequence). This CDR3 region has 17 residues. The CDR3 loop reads CASSPRRAGTRYNEQFF. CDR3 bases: TGTGCCAGCAGCCCTAGAAGAGCCGGGACACGCTACAATGAGCAGTTCTTC.